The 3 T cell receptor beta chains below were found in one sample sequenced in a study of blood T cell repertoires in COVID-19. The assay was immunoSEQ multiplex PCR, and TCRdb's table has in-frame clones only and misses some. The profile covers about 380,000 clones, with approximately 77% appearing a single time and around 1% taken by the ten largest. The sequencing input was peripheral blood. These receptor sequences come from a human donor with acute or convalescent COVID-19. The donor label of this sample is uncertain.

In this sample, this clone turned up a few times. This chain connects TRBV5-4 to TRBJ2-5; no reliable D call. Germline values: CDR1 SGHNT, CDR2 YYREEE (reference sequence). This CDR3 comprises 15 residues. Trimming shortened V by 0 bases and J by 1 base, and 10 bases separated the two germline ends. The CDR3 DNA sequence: TGTGCCAGCAGCTTGGATGCGGTAACCCAAGAGACCCAGTACTTC. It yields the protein CASSLDAVTQETQYF.

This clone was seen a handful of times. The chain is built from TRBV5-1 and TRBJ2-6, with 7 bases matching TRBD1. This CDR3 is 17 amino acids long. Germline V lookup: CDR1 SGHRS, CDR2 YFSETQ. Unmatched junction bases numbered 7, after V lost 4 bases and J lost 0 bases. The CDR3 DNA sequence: TGCGCCAGCAGCCAACAGGGGACGAGCTCTGGGGCCAACGTCCTGACTTTC. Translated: CASSQQGTSSGANVLTF.

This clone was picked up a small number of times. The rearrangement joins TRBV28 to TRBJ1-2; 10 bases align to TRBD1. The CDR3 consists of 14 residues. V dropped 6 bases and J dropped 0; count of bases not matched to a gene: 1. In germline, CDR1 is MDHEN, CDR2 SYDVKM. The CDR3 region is CASRGQGPNYGYTF. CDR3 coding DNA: TGTGCCAGCAGGGGACAGGGGCCTAACTATGGCTACACCTTC.